This T cell receptor (beta chain) came from a study of CD8 T cells in ankylosing spondylitis. Broader study findings: Significantly higher representation of disease-linked clones was reported for matched ankylosing spondylitis synovial fluid.

This clonotype was counted many times. Its antigen is unknown. The CDR3 length is 14 residues. Germline values: CDR1 SNHLY, CDR2 FYNNEI. The ends were cut back, 4 bases at V and 1 base at J, with 10 bases in the middle. TCRdb re-derived calls from the 5' RACE reads in MiXCR, one entry per CDR3 protein. The data contain about 39,000 distinct CDR3 sequences, approximately 10% of them singletons. This chain joins TRBV2 and TRBJ2-5; D unresolved. What was sequenced was blood, either unsorted or a sorted T cell fraction (not recorded which). The clonotype was recovered from a male donor with ankylosing spondylitis or in good health (not recorded which). CDR3 residues: CASSGDNSQETQYF. The CDR3, as DNA: TGTGCCAGCAGTGGGGATAACAGCCAAGAGACCCAGTACTTC.